A single sample is the source of the 6 T cell receptor beta chains below, sequenced in a study of T cell clonality in common variable immunodeficiency. Some clones are missing from TCRdb's copy, which holds only in-frame ones; the method was immunoSEQ multiplex PCR. The specimen has approximately 30,000 clones, none found just once. The sample taken for sequencing was peripheral blood mononuclear cells. These receptors came from a person aged 18-70 years in good health.

This clone was picked up a small number of times. From the germline J gene comes the end of the CDR3, since the read stops 3 residues before it. The rearrangement uses TRBV10-2 and TRBJ1-5, with 7 bases aligning to TRBD1. The CDR3 contains 14 residues. V dropped 0 bases and J dropped 7; count of bases not matched to a gene: 3. Germline lookup yields CDR1 WSHSY and CDR2 SAAADI. Here the CDR3 reads CASSESTGVQPQHF. The part of the CDR3 DNA that was read is TGCGCCAGCAGTGAGTCAACAGGGGTACAGCCC.

This clone was observed many times. The CDR3 end falls 3 residues outside the read, so it is completed with the germline J gene. This chain joins TRBV5-1 and TRBJ2-3, with a weak D call TRBD1 (5 bases). CDR3 length: 14 amino acids. Per the germline V gene, CDR1 is SGHRS and CDR2 is YFSETQ. CDR3 DNA, as far as it was read: TGCGCCAGCAGCTTGGAGGGGCAGGCGGAGACG. Translating gives CASSLEGQAET. The full CDR3 protein is CASSLEGQAETQYF. The variable domain in full, completed from reference TRBV5-1 and TRBJ2-3, reads KAGVTQTPRYLIKTRGQQVTLSCSPISGHRSVSWYQQTPGQGLQFLFEYFSETQRNKGNFPGRFSGRQFSNSRSEMNVSTLELGDSALYLCASSLEGQAETQYFGPGTRLTVL.

This clone was seen ten or more times. The read gets to within 3 residues of the CDR3 end, and the germline J gene fills in the rest. The chain employs TRBV30 and TRBJ1-1; D not resolved. V was clipped by 5 bases and J by 0 bases, with 7 bases between them. This CDR3 is 12 amino acids long. Germline V gives CDR1 GTSNPN, CDR2 SVGIG (reference sequence). CDR3 bases read: TGTGCCTGGGACAATCTGAACACTGAA. Encoded protein: CAWDNLNTE. The complete CDR3 sequence is CAWDNLNTEAFF. Full variable domain (missing parts from reference TRBV30 and TRBJ1-1): SQTIHQWPATLVQPVGSPLSLECTVEGTSNPNLYWYRQAAGRGLQLLFYSVGIGQISSEVPQNLSASRPQDRQFILSSKKLLLSDSGFYLCAWDNLNTEAFFGQGTRLTVV.

This clone was detected ten times or more. The CDR3 here is CASSGTSGRGDTQYF. The sequenced part of the CDR3 DNA is TGTGCCAGTAGTGGGACTAGCGGGAGAGGAGATACG. The rearrangement uses TRBV19 and TRBJ2-3, with TRBD2 matching over 14 bases. From the germline J gene comes the end of the CDR3, since the read stops 3 residues before it. The CDR3 consists of 15 residues. Germline V CDR1 and CDR2: LNHDA, SQIVND (reference sequence). The V gene end was trimmed by 5 bases and the J gene end by 5 bases; junction bases not matched to a gene: 3.

This clone was found many times. Read sequence stops 3 residues before the CDR3 end, and the germline J gene provides the missing end. J is TRBJ2-2 and V is TRBV20-1; TRBD2 matches 13 bases. In germline, CDR1 is DFQATT, CDR2 SNEGSKA (reference sequence). The CDR3 sequence is 19 residues long. J was trimmed by 2 bases and V by 6 bases; bases with no gene match: 15. The CDR3 spells CSARPPGTSGKSNTGELFF. CDR3 DNA (partial): TGCAGTGCGAGGCCACCCGGGACTAGCGGGAAAAGTAACACCGGGGAG.

This clone was counted many times. The read is 3 residues too short to cover the CDR3 end, so that end is filled in from the germline J gene. The chain couples TRBV18 to TRBJ1-3; no clear D. The CDR3 has 15 residues. Germline CDR1 reads KGHSH; CDR2 reads LQKENI. The V gene lost 4 bases and the J gene lost 4 bases, with 14 bases spanning the gap. The CDR3 bases that were read are TGTGCCAGCTCACTGGGAGCGGGAGCCGGAAACACC. Protein product: CASSLGAGAGNT. The complete CDR3 sequence is CASSLGAGAGNTIYF.